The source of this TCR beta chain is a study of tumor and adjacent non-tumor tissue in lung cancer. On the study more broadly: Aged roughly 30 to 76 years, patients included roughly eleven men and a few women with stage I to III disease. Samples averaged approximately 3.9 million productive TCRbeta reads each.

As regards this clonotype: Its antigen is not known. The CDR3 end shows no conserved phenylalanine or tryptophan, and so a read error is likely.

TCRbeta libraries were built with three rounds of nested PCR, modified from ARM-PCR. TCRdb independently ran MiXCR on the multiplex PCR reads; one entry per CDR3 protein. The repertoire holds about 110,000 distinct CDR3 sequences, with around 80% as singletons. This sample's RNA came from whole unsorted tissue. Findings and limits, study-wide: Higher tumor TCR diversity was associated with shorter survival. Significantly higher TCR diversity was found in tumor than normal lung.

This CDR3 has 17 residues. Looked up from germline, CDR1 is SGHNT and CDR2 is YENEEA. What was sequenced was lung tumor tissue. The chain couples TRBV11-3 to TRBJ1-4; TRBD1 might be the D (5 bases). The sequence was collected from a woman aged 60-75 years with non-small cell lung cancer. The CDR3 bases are TGTGACAGCAGCTTTGACAGCCTAGATGCAACTAATGAAAAACTGTTTATT. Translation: CDSSFDSLDATNEKLFI.